Following are 3 T cell receptor beta chains from one sample sequenced in a study of CXCR3-negative and CXCR3-positive naive CD8 T cells. Study findings and constraints: CXCR3-positive naive cells had TRB CDR3s that were more hydrophobic than CXCR3-negative naive cells had.

Preparation of TRB cDNA libraries relied on 5' RACE carrying UMI labels. TCRdb reprocessed the 5' RACE reads and stores each CDR3 protein as one record, lacking DNA. The sample has about 150,000 distinct CDR3 sequences. What these receptors recognize is not known. The sequenced sample consisted of naive CXCR3+ CD8+ T cells from blood. Noted subset: CD45RO-CCR7+CD27+CD95- naive CD8+ T cells expressing CXCR3 (TNR3+). These receptors were obtained from a human donor in good health. Some clones in this sample may be carry-over from other donors' samples.

The chain carries TRBV7-9 and TRBJ2-1; TCRdb returns TRBD2, unconfirmable since there is no DNA. The CDR3 runs 18 residues. Germline V gene sequence: CDR1 SEHNR, CDR2 FQNEAQ (reference sequence). The CDR3 reads CASSRHLKTSGEYNEQFF.

This rearrangement joins TRBV11-3 to TRBJ2-5; without DNA, the TCRdb call of TRBD1 cannot be checked. The CDR3 spans 14 residues. The germline CDR1 and CDR2 sequences are SGHNT and YENEEA. This CDR3 reads CASSLARGPETQYF.

V gene TRBV3-1 combines with J gene TRBJ2-7. Germline values: CDR1 LGHDT, CDR2 YNNKEL (reference sequence). The CDR3 spans 11 residues. The CDR3 loop reads CASSNRNEQYF.